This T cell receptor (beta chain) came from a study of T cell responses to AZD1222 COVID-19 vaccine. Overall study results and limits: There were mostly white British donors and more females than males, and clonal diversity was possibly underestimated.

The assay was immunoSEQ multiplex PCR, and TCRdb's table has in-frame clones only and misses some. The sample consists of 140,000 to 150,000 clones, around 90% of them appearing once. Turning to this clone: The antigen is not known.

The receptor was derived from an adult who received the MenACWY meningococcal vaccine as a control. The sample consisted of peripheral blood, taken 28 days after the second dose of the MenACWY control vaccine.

CDR3 bases: TGTGCCAGTAGGCTAGCGGGGGGGCTGGAGACCCAGTACTTC. Its translation is CASRLAGGLETQYF. V and J are TRBV19 and TRBJ2-5, with TRBD2 identical over 12 bases. The V gene end was trimmed by 6 bases and the J gene end by 5 bases; junction bases not matched to a gene: 4. This CDR3 is built from 14 residues. Germline V gives CDR1 LNHDA, CDR2 SQIVND (reference sequence).